The entry that follows covers one T cell receptor (beta chain) sequence. No antigen is known for it. The CDR3 totals 16 residues. V lost 0 bases and J 7 bases, leaving 14 bases between the germline ends. Germline-derived CDR1 and CDR2 are SGHNT and YYREEE (reference sequence). The data belong to a study of cytomegalovirus exposure and HLA in healthy donors. Study outcomes and limitations: Investigators reported approximately 150 TCR beta chains as tied to cytomegalovirus. Most of the TCR beta V segments (in an earlier analysis) were productive either about 87% or about 30% of the time.

The PCR was carried out with 60 Vbeta primers and 13 Jbeta primers. Assay: immunoSEQ multiplex PCR; the TCRdb copy retains only in-frame clones and omits some. The sample records about 160,000 clones, roughly 79% being singletons. The TCR was taken from a woman aged 50 to 65 in good health and CMV-seropositive. V usage is TRBV5-4 and J usage is TRBJ1-6; a possible D gene is TRBD1 (5 bases). Sequenced material: PBMCs. The CDR3 DNA follows: TGTGCCAGCAGCTTGGAGGGGCAGAGCTACAATTCACCCCTCCACTTT. As protein: CASSLEGQSYNSPLHF.